This TCR beta chain was found in a study of OX40 agonist ivuxolimab in advanced cancers. General notes on the study: The costimulatory receptor OX40 (CD134) was targeted by ivuxolimab, a fully human IgG2 agonistic monoclonal antibody. Intravenous ivuxolimab was administered to patients every 2 weeks at six dose levels: 0.01, 0.1, 0.3, 1.5, 3 and 10 mg/kg. Of the 50 or so patients in dose escalation, 19 had hepatocellular carcinoma, approximately 15 had melanoma, 9 had renal cell carcinoma and 9 had head and neck cancer. In the dose-escalation cohort, roughly 80% of patients were male, and the mean age was approximately 60 years, with a range of roughly 23 to 85. Prior anti-PD-1, anti-PD-L1 or anti-CTLA-4 therapy was permitted, and about two fifths of dose-escalation patients had received checkpoint inhibitors. Partial responses occurred in three dose-escalation patients: two with cutaneous melanoma and one with hepatocellular carcinoma. The point of sequencing TCRbeta in the periphery was to test whether ivuxolimab changed TCR sequence diversity and drove clonal T-cell expansion. The paper describes the monotherapy dose-escalation part (N ≈ 49 patients) of the phase I trial of ivuxolimab. What the work shows at the level of the full study, not this receptor alone: Which antigens the clonally expanded peripheral T cells were specific for was not determined. After ivuxolimab, expanded clones were on average more numerous among CD8+ T cells than among CD4+ T cells. At doses of 0.1 to 3.0 mg/kg, clonal expansion of both CD4+ and CD8+ T cells in blood was seen between baseline and week 6. Low levels of normalized T-cell clonal expansion were also seen in some patients who did not respond. In the 0.1-3.0 mg/kg groups, partial responders were among the patients with the lowest normalized peripheral clonal expansion, particularly in CD8+ T cells.

In regard to this clone: The antigen it binds to is not known. It has no much larger one-base neighbor in the sample; base qualities were not kept.

Patients with autoimmune disease history or receiving systemic immunosuppression were excluded from the trial. Peripheral blood for TCR sequencing was collected from all dose cohorts at baseline, on cycle 4 day 1, and on cycle 7 day 1. The samples were taken from a phase I, first-in-human, multicenter, open-label dose-escalation trial of ivuxolimab. Adults with locally advanced or metastatic melanoma, renal cell carcinoma, hepatocellular carcinoma or head and neck squamous cell carcinoma were enrolled in the trial. CD4+ and CD8+ T cells were sorted separately from peripheral blood before TCR sequencing. Genomic DNA was extracted from sorted cells for sequencing of the TCRbeta CDR3 region. The immunoSEQ Assay was used for sequencing of TCRbeta CDR3 regions. Here the immuneACCESS table is served through TCRdb, limited to in-frame sequences with V and J called. Missing clones are a known gap in these copies; in checked studies unresolved V genes cover under half, and the rest lacks a known reason. The sample table records roughly 40,000 clones; roughly nine tenths of these occur just once. Around 16% of the sample comes from the top ten.

V ends up 4 bases short and J 4 bases short, with an unmatched junction base count of 10. The germline V gene encodes CDR1 MNHNS and CDR2 SASEGT. The CDR3 covers 16 residues, taking in both the cysteine and the phenylalanine. Only the CDR3 part of the read is kept: 48 bases, read in frame from the first base. The V and J segments used are TRBV6-1 and TRBJ1-2, with 9 bases matching TRBD1. This specimen was CD4+ or CD8+ T cells sorted from blood, taken in a trial of the OX40 agonist ivuxolimab. The TCR was taken from an adult with an advanced solid tumor such as melanoma, head and neck, liver or kidney cancer. CDR3 reads: CASSAPGTGLPYGYTF. The DNA sequence is given as TGTGCCAGCAGTGCCCCCGGGACAGGGCTACCCTATGGCTACACCTTC.